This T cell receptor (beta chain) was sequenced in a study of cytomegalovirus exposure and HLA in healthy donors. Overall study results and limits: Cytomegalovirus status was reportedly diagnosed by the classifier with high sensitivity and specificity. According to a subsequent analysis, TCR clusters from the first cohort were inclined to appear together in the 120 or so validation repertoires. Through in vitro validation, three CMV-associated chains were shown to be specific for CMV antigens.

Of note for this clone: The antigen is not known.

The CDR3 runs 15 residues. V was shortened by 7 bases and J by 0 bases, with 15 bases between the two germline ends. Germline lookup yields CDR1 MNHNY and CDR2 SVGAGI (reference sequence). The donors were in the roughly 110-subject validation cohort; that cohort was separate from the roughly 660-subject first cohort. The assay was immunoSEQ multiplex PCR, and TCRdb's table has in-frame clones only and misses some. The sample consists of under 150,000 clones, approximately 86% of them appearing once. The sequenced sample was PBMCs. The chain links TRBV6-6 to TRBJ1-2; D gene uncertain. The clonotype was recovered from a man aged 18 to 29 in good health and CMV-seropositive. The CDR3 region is CASTSPGTPNYGYTF. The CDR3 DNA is TGTGCCAGCACCTCGCCAGGCACCCCTAACTATGGCTACACCTTC.